These 20 T cell receptor beta chains share one sample of origin, sequenced in a study of naive and memory T cell subsets. Broader study findings: Possibly reflecting memory cells re-expressing CD45RA, a few larger clonotypes occurred in naive repertoires, especially CD8.

What these receptors recognize is not known. Both TRBC1 and TRBC2 were covered by a beta constant-region primer of two equimolar oligonucleotides. The ligated cDNA underwent four PCR rounds using SP2 and nested alpha and beta constant-region primers. TCRdb analysed the UMI-ligation and nested PCR reads with MiXCR anew, one entry per CDR3 protein. The sample has around 100,000 distinct CDR3 sequences, about 14% seen once; the top ten hold around 2.8%. Sequenced: naive CD8+ T cells from blood. These receptors all stem from a human donor in good health.

This clonotype was counted a few times. The J gene is TRBJ2-3, the V gene TRBV9; D is perhaps TRBD1 or TRBD2 (6 bases each). CDR3 size: 17 residues. V lost 3 bases and J 2 bases, leaving 19 bases between the germline ends. Germline V CDR1 and CDR2: SGDLS, YYNGEE. CDR3 sequence: CASSEEGGGHLTDTQYF. The DNA of the CDR3 is TGTGCCAGCAGCGAGGAGGGGGGCGGACACCTCACAGATACGCAGTATTTT.

The V call is TRBV13, the J call TRBJ2-7; maybe TRBD1 (6 bases). The V end lost 5 bases, the J end lost 5 bases, and 13 bases lay between the germline ends. CDR1 is PRHDT and CDR2 is FYEKMQ in the germline V gene (reference sequence). The CDR3 runs to 13 residues. CDR3 bases: TGTGCCAGCAGCGGGGGCAGTAGGCACGAGCAGTACTTC. This encodes CASSGGSRHEQYF.

The genes are TRBV19 and TRBJ2-7, with TRBD2 identical over 12 bases. V shed 5 bases, J shed 7 bases, and the junction held 6 bases outside the gene matches. CDR1 and CDR2 from the germline V gene are LNHDA and SQIVND (reference sequence). The length of the CDR3 is 14 residues. The CDR3 DNA reads as TGTGCCAGTAGTCCCAGACTAGCGGGAGAAGAGCAGTACTTC. It is translated as CASSPRLAGEEQYF.

The rearrangement uses TRBV3-1 and TRBJ2-1, with a possible D match to TRBD2 (6 bases). CDR1 LGHDT and CDR2 YNNKEL come from the germline V gene (reference sequence). The CDR3 covers 15 residues. V was cut by 3 bases and J by 2 bases, with 11 bases left in between. CDR3 nucleotides: TGTGCCAGCAGCCACACGGGACTTCCCTACAATGAGCAGTTCTTC. Amino acid sequence: CASSHTGLPYNEQFF.

The chain combines TRBV9 with TRBJ2-1; D not certain. The CDR3 has 17 residues. The ends were cut back, 4 bases at V and 8 bases at J, with 25 bases in the middle. Germline CDR1 SGDLS, CDR2 YYNGEE. CDR3 amino acids: CASSPLLARTGLYEQFF. The CDR3 DNA reads TGTGCCAGCAGCCCCTTGCTCGCGAGGACCGGCTTGTATGAGCAGTTCTTC.

CDR3 loop: CASSLGTSPYNEQFF. CDR3 DNA: TGTGCCAGCAGTTTAGGGACTAGTCCATACAATGAGCAGTTCTTC. The chain couples TRBV27 to TRBJ2-1; TRBD2 matches at 8 bases. In germline, CDR1 is MNHEY, CDR2 SMNVEV (reference sequence). The CDR3 extends over 15 amino acids. Trimming removed 2 bases from V and 4 bases from J; junction bases left unmatched: 4.

The rearrangement joins TRBV6-2 or TRBV6-3 to TRBJ2-3; 8 nucleotides align to TRBD1. The CDR3 covers 16 residues. CDR1 is MNHEY, CDR2 SVGEGT, per germline. V shed 2 bases and J 3 bases; nucleotides not matched to a gene: 7. The CDR3 DNA reads TGTGCCAGCAGTTACAGTCCAGGGGGCTGGACAGATACGCAGTATTTT. This gives the protein CASSYSPGGWTDTQYF.

This clonotype turned up a few times. The genes are TRBV2 and TRBJ2-1; D is possibly TRBD2 (7 bases). Germline-derived CDR1 and CDR2 are SNHLY and FYNNEI. This CDR3 comprises 15 residues. The V end was cut by 10 bases, the J end by 0 bases, with 16 bases between. The CDR3 spells CAKQKGEGSYNEQFF. Written as DNA, the CDR3 is TGTGCCAAACAAAAGGGGGAGGGCTCCTACAATGAGCAGTTCTTC.

The genes are TRBV20-1 and TRBJ1-6; D might be TRBD1 (5 bases). The length of the CDR3 is 15 residues. Germline V gives CDR1 DFQATT, CDR2 SNEGSKA (reference sequence). The V end was cut by 5 bases, the J end by 4 bases, with 15 bases between. The CDR3 here is CSAEDMPGYNSPLHF. The CDR3, as DNA: TGCAGTGCTGAGGACATGCCGGGGTATAATTCACCCCTCCACTTT.

The chain combines TRBV19 with TRBJ2-1; TRBD1 is a possible D gene (5 bases). V was shortened by 7 bases and J by 2 bases, with 27 bases between the two germline ends. This CDR3 has 19 residues. Germline V CDR1 and CDR2: LNHDA, SQIVND (reference sequence). CDR3 in DNA: TGTGCCAGTACCAACTGGGGCTACAAGGCTGACGACACCTACAATGAGCAGTTCTTC. Protein product: CASTNWGYKADDTYNEQFF.

This clonotype was observed a handful of times. This rearrangement joins TRBV4-2 to TRBJ2-3, with TRBD1 as a possible D gene (5 bases). V was shortened by 0 bases and J by 0 bases, with 10 bases between the two germline ends. This CDR3 has 16 amino acids. The V gene's germline CDR1 is LGHNA and CDR2 YNFKEQ. The CDR3 DNA reads TGTGCCAGCAGCCAAGAGACGTGGGGCAGCACAGATACGCAGTATTTT. Amino acids: CASSQETWGSTDTQYF.

The genes are TRBV5-6 and TRBJ2-7; 7 bases line up with TRBD1. The trim removed 3 bases at V and 4 bases at J, leaving 4 bases unmatched. CDR1 and CDR2 from the germline V gene are SGHDT and YYEEEE. The CDR3 length is 13 residues. CDR3 in DNA: TGTGCCAGCAGCTGGACAGGAGTATACGAGCAGTACTTC. This gives the protein CASSWTGVYEQYF.

The J gene is TRBJ2-1, the V gene TRBV7-3, with TRBD2 matching 8 bases. Trimming took 5 bases from V and 2 from J; bases not matched to a gene: 8. CDR1 SGHTA and CDR2 FQGTGA come from the germline V gene. This CDR3 is 16 amino acids long. CDR3 residues: CASSAVFSGTYNEQFF. DNA of the CDR3: TGTGCCAGCAGCGCGGTTTTTAGCGGGACCTACAATGAGCAGTTCTTC.

This clonotype has more than one count but fewer than ten. The J gene is TRBJ2-3, the V gene TRBV7-2; D remains unclear. The V gene lost 5 bases and the J gene lost 1 base, with 13 bases spanning the gap. CDR1 is SGHTA and CDR2 is FQGNSA in the germline V gene. The CDR3 length is 15 residues. CDR3 sequence: CASSPDGPGTDTQYF. CDR3 in DNA: TGTGCCAGCAGCCCGGATGGTCCCGGCACAGATACGCAGTATTTT.

This chain connects TRBV30 to TRBJ1-1, with 7 bases aligning to TRBD1. The CDR3 runs to 13 residues. Germline lookup yields CDR1 GTSNPN and CDR2 SVGIG (reference sequence). The J segment lost 1 base and the V segment lost 5 bases, leaving 4 bases of the junction unmatched. DNA of the CDR3: TGTGCCTGGGAACAGGGGCAGAACACTGAAGCTTTCTTT. Its protein product is CAWEQGQNTEAFF.

This chain links TRBV2 with TRBJ2-5; TRBD2 aligns across 8 bases. Trimming cost V 6 bases and J 5 bases; bases outside gene matches: 5. The germline V gene has CDR1 SNHLY and CDR2 FYNNEI. The CDR3 consists of 13 residues. DNA of the CDR3: TGTGCCAGCAGCGGGGGGGCTCTGGAGACCCAGTACTTC. Protein sequence: CASSGGALETQYF.

The chain is built from TRBV20-1 and TRBJ2-7, with D tentatively TRBD1 (5 bases). The CDR3 extends over 13 amino acids. The germline CDR1 and CDR2 sequences are DFQATT and SNEGSKA (reference sequence). V dropped 4 bases and J dropped 3 bases, with 13 bases sitting between them. The CDR3 DNA reads TGCAGTGCTATAGCAGGGCCAATCTACGAGCAGTACTTC. This sequence encodes CSAIAGPIYEQYF.

The chain is built from TRBV12-3 or TRBV12-4 and TRBJ2-7; 7 bases match TRBD2. The CDR3 is 14 residues long. After removal of 4 bases from V and 0 bases from J, the junction contained 3 bases not matched to a gene. The DNA of the CDR3 is TGTGCCAGCAGTTATGGGGGGGTCTCCTACGAGCAGTACTTC. Translating gives CASSYGGVSYEQYF.

This clonotype was seen repeatedly, ten times or more. The gene calls are TRBV28 and TRBJ2-7; D not resolved. V lost 1 base, J lost 2 bases, and 6 bases lay in between. The germline CDR1 and CDR2 sequences are MDHEN and SYDVKM. The CDR3 runs 13 residues. CDR3 nucleotide sequence: TGTGCCAGCAGTTTATCCCAACCCTACGAGCAGTACTTC. This codes for CASSLSQPYEQYF.

A few counts support this clonotype. This chain uses TRBV27 with TRBJ2-7; D unresolved. Germline assignment: CDR1 MNHEY and CDR2 SMNVEV (reference sequence). Trimming stripped 3 bases from V and 4 bases from J, with 19 bases between. The CDR3 runs to 16 residues. The CDR3 sequence: CASSLGDLSAGYEQYF. CDR3 DNA sequence: TGTGCCAGCAGTTTGGGCGATTTATCAGCCGGGTACGAGCAGTACTTC.